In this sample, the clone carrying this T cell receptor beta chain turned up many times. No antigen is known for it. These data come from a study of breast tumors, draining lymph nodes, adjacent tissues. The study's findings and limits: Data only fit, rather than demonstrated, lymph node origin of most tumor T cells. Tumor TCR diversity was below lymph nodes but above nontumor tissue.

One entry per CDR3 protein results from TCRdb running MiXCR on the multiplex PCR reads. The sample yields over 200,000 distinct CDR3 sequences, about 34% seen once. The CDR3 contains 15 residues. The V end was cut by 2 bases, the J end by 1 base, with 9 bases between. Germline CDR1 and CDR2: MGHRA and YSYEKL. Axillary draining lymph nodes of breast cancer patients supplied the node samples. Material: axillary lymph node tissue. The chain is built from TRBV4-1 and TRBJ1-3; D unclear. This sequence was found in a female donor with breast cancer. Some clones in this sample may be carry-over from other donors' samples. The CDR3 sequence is CASSQSSGSGNTIYF. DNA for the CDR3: TGCGCCAGCAGCCAATCCAGCGGGTCTGGAAACACCATATATTTT.